In its sample, the clone carrying this T cell receptor beta chain was seen once. Replicate PCRs for sorted subsets used 200 ng DNA; this equaled about 30,000 T cell genomes. Here immunoSEQ multiplex PCR was the method, and the copy in TCRdb shows in-frame clones only, minus some. The sample shows a few million clones, roughly 92% of them seen only once. The CDR3 is 17 amino acids. V trimming: 1 base; J trimming: 8 bases; junction bases outside the gene matches: 12. The germline CDR1 and CDR2 sequences are SGHAT and FQNNGV. The data were taken from a study of shared clonotypes between healthy human individuals. Study information: Three men and a couple of women, aged 18 to 49, were donors.

This clonotype was sampled from a man aged 18 to 35 in good health. The V and J genes are TRBV11-2 and TRBJ2-1, with 9 bases that match TRBD2. The sample comprised naive CD4+ T cells sorted from blood. The subset was: CD45RA+ positively selected. The chain's CDR3 is CASSLGTSVQAGHEQFF. As DNA, the CDR3 is TGTGCCAGCAGCTTAGGGACTAGCGTTCAAGCAGGCCATGAGCAGTTCTTC.